This section outlines one T cell receptor (beta chain) sequence together with its context. The sample has other DNA sequences that encode this CDR3 too. The authors distributed each subset's genomic DNA evenly over several immunoSEQ plates. TCRdb's copy holds only in-frame clones and misses some; the assay was immunoSEQ multiplex PCR. The sample lists over a million clones, around three quarters occurring once. The CDR3 extends over 15 amino acids. With 7 bases clipped from V and 0 bases from J, the junction kept 5 bases outside the gene matches. Germline V CDR1 and CDR2: SGHAT, FQNNGV. The data were obtained in a study of shared clonotypes between healthy human individuals. Across the whole study: CD4 naive cells filled three plates per donor, CD4 memory three, CD8 naive two and CD8 memory one.

This TCR came from a man younger than 35 in good health. Some clones in this sample may be carry-over from other donors' samples. The source material was memory CD4+ T cells from PBMCs. Subset noted: CD45RA-negative fraction. This chain joins TRBV11-2 and TRBJ2-7; 11 positions match TRBD2. The chain's CDR3 is CASTLAGGPSYEQYF. The CDR3 nucleotides read TGTGCCAGCACTCTAGCGGGAGGCCCCTCCTACGAGCAGTACTTC.